Described below is a single T cell receptor beta chain sequence and its context. The assay was immunoSEQ multiplex PCR, and TCRdb's table has in-frame clones only and misses some. The sample lists 85,000 to 90,000 clones, 90% to 95% seen once, with approximately 1.6% in the top ten. The source of the sample is a study of T cell changes during pregnancy in multiple sclerosis. This CDR3 is 15 amino acids long. Looked up from germline, CDR1 is PRHDT and CDR2 is FYEKMQ (reference sequence). After removal of 3 bases from V and 5 bases from J, the junction contained 6 bases not matched to a gene. This receptor was identified in a female donor in good health, enrolled as a control in a pregnancy study. Sequenced here: peripheral blood, sampled after pregnancy. This chain connects TRBV13 to TRBJ1-1; TRBD1 agrees at 10 bases. DNA of the CDR3: TGTGCCAGCAGCTTCCAGGACAGGGGGAAAACTGAAGCTTTCTTT. Its translation: CASSFQDRGKTEAFF.